Listed below are T cell receptor beta chains from one sample, sequenced in a study of early T cells in non-severe SARS-CoV-2 infection. TCRdb re-derived calls from the 5' RACE reads in MiXCR, one entry per CDR3 protein. This table has about 80,000 distinct CDR3 sequences, around 10% appearing once. The sequencing input was whole blood. Source of these receptors: an adult who was a healthcare worker with PCR-confirmed SARS-CoV-2 infection or an uninfected control (not recorded which). Each CDR3 is given with its conserved first and last residue. D genes are given only for firm matches. The listing skips clone size in some rows; elsewhere it reads once, few, many or a size class.

v_gene	d_gene	abundance	j_gene	CDR3nt	CDR3aa
TRBV20-1	TRBD1	.	TRBJ2-1	TGCAGTGCTAGACCCGGGACAGGAATTTACAATGAGCAGTTCTTC	CSARPGTGIYNEQFF
TRBV5-1	TRBD2	.	TRBJ2-7	TGCGCCAGCAGCCCAGGACTAGCAGCAACCTACGAGCAGTACTTC	CASSPGLAATYEQYF
TRBV7-3	.	few	TRBJ1-1	TGTGCCAGCAGCTTAACGGGGACACCTGGGAAAGCTTTCTTT	CASSLTGTPGKAFF
TRBV5-4	.	few	TRBJ2-5	TGTGCCAGCAGCTCCCCCCGCCGGGACGGCCAAGAGACCCAGTACTTC	CASSSPRRDGQETQYF
TRBV9	TRBD2	.	TRBJ2-3	TGTGCCAGCAGCGTACCCCGGCTAGCGGGACTCACAGATACGCAGTATTTT	CASSVPRLAGLTDTQYF
TRBV20-1	TRBD2	many	TRBJ2-3	TGCAGTGCTAGACCCGACCAGACTAGCTTCCCCAAGTATTTT	CSARPDQTSFPKYF
TRBV6-5	.	many	TRBJ1-3	TGTGCCAGCAGTTACGGAAACACCATATATTTT	CASSYGNTIYF
TRBV11-2	TRBD2	many	TRBJ2-3	TGTGCCAGCAGCTTAAGGAGGCTAGCGGGAGTGGATACGCAGTATTTT	CASSLRRLAGVDTQYF
TRBV7-8	TRBD1	few	TRBJ1-6	TGTGCCAGCAGCTTGAACAGGGGGGATAATTCACCCCTCCACTTT	CASSLNRGDNSPLHF
TRBV28	.	few	TRBJ1-6	TGTGCCTTCGGAGGGCCCCCTAATTCACCCCTCCACTTT	CAFGGPPNSPLHF
TRBV12-3/TRBV12-4	.	many	TRBJ1-2	TGTGCCATTGAGGCAGGACAGATCTATGGCTACACCTTC	CAIEAGQIYGYTF
TRBV28	.	few	TRBJ1-6	TGTGCCAGCAGTGCGGGGGATGCTAGGAATTCACCCCTCCACTTT	CASSAGDARNSPLHF
TRBV6-4	.	.	TRBJ2-6	TGTGCCAGCAGTGCCGCCTCTGGGGCCAACGTCCTGACTTTC	CASSAASGANVLTF
TRBV19	.	many	TRBJ2-1	TGTGCCAGCACCGACGGAGCCTACAATGAGCAGTTCTTC	CASTDGAYNEQFF
TRBV10-3	.	many	TRBJ2-2	TGTGCCGTCCCGTCACCGGGAGAAAACACCGGGGAGCTGTTTTTT	CAVPSPGENTGELFF
TRBV9	.	many	TRBJ1-1	TGTGCCAGCAGCGGAGGGGGGAGAATAAACACTGAAGCTTTCTTT	CASSGGGRINTEAFF
TRBV7-9	TRBD1	few	TRBJ1-5	TGTGCCAGCAGCGCCTGGGACAGGGATGACAATCAGCCCCAGCATTTT	CASSAWDRDDNQPQHF
TRBV5-1	TRBD1	few	TRBJ2-4	TGCGCCAGCAGCTTGGGGACAGGGCAATCCAAAAACATTCAGTACTTC	CASSLGTGQSKNIQYF
TRBV20-1	.	.	TRBJ1-1	TGCAGTGCTAGTCCCACCAAGAACACTGAAGCTTTCTTT	CSASPTKNTEAFF
TRBV15	.	.	TRBJ2-4	TGTGCCACCAGCCTCAAGCTAGCCAAAAACATTCAGTACTTC	CATSLKLAKNIQYF
TRBV7-9	TRBD1	many	TRBJ1-1	TGTGCCAGCAGCTGGGGACAGGGCAGGTTCGCTTTCTTT	CASSWGQGRFAFF
TRBV5-1	.	many	TRBJ2-1	TGCGCCAGCAGCTTGGCCGGCCTAGGAAATGAGCAGTTCTTC	CASSLAGLGNEQFF
TRBV28	TRBD1	few	TRBJ1-2	TGTGCCAGCAGACGGGGACAGGGCTATGGCTACACCTTC	CASRRGQGYGYTF
TRBV28	TRBD1	many	TRBJ1-5	TGTGCCAGCAGTTACCGTGGGGACAGGGCGGGTTGGAGTCAGCCCCAGCATTTT	CASSYRGDRAGWSQPQHF
TRBV29-1	.	many	TRBJ1-2	TGCAGCGTTGATTGGACCAGGAGTGATGGCTACACCTTC	CSVDWTRSDGYTF
TRBV5-4	.	.	TRBJ1-6	TGTGCCAGCTCTTTAGAAGGGGGAAGACATAATTCACCCCTCCACTTT	CASSLEGGRHNSPLHF
TRBV20-1	.	many	TRBJ2-1	TGCAGTGCCCTCAGGGGGGCATACAATGAGCAGTTCTTC	CSALRGAYNEQFF
TRBV6-1	.	.	TRBJ1-3	TGTGCCAGCAACCAGGGTTCTGGAAACACCATATATTTT	CASNQGSGNTIYF
TRBV5-1	.	few	TRBJ1-2	TGCGCCAGCAGCGGGCAGCGGGGTCTAGACGGCTACACCTTC	CASSGQRGLDGYTF
TRBV20-1	TRBD2	few	TRBJ2-7	TGCAGTGGCGTGCCTGGGACTAAAGACTACGAGCAGTACTTC	CSGVPGTKDYEQYF
TRBV6-1	TRBD1	few	TRBJ2-7	TGTGCCAGCAGCGATCCTGACCTGGACAGGGGACGACCCTACGAGCAGTACTTC	CASSDPDLDRGRPYEQYF
TRBV7-8	TRBD2	.	TRBJ2-7	TGTGCCAGCAGCTTAGACGGGGGGGCCAGATACGAGCAGTACTTC	CASSLDGGARYEQYF
TRBV6-5	.	many	TRBJ1-5	TGTGCCAGCAGGTATACAGTCAATCAGCCCCAGCATTTT	CASRYTVNQPQHF
TRBV7-9	.	many	TRBJ1-2	TGTGCCAGCAGCCCACCGGCCCTTGGCTACACCTTC	CASSPPALGYTF